Sequencing of this T cell receptor (beta chain) was carried out in a study of blood T cell repertoires in COVID-19. How the authors handled the data: Amplification of reference gene primers provided the estimated nucleated cell counts. Clones were read by immunoSEQ multiplex PCR, and TCRdb kept only the in-frame ones, dropping some. That table is the source of V, J and clone size, and D and trimming were worked out from the DNA. The sample has some 70,000 clones, over 70% seen once; the top ten hold around 21%. Germline CDR1 reads SGHTA; CDR2 reads FQGTGA. The CDR3 totals 14 residues. V trimming: 2 bases; J trimming: 6 bases; junction bases outside the gene matches: 4.

The TCR sequence derives from a man in his fifties or sixties with acute or convalescent COVID-19. Sequences were obtained from peripheral blood. V usage is TRBV7-3 and J usage is TRBJ2-1; 7 bases agree with TRBD2. This CDR3 reads CASSLAGASNEQFF. The CDR3 DNA sequence: TGTGCCAGCAGCTTAGCGGGAGCGAGCAATGAGCAGTTCTTC.